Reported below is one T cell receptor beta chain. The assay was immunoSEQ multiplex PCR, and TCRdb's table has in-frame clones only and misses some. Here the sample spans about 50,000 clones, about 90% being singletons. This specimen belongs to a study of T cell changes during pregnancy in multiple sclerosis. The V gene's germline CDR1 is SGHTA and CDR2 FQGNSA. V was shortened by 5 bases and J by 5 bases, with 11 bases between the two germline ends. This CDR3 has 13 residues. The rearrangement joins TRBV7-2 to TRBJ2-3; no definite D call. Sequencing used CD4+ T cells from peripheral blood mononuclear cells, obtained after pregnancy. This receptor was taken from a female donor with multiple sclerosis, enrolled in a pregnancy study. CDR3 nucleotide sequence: TGTGCCAGCAGCCTACTGAGAGGAGATACGCAGTATTTT. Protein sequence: CASSLLRGDTQYF.